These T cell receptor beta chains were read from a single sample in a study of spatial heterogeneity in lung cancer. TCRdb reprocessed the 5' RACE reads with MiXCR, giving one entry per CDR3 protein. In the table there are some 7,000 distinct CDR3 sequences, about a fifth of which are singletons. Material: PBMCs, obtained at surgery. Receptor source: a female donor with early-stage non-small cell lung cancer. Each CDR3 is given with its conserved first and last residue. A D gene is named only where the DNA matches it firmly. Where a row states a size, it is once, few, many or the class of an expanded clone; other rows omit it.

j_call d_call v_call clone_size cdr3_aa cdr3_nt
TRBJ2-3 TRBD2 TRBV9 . CASSASGSRTDTQYF TGTGCCAGCAGCGCGAGCGGGAGTAGGACAGATACGCAGTATTTT
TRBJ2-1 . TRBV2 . CASRRGGSSYNEQFF TGTGCCAGCAGGAGGGGGGGTAGCTCCTACAATGAGCAGTTCTTC
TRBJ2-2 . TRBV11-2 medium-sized CASSLVGGLIGELFF TGTGCCAGCAGCTTGGTCGGGGGCCTTATCGGGGAGCTGTTTTTT
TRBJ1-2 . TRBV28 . CASSPRDTFNYGYTF TGTGCCAGCAGTCCCCGGGACACCTTTAACTATGGCTACACCTTC
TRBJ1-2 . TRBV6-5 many CASSRTLGRGYTF TGTGCCAGCAGTCGGACACTGGGACGTGGCTACACCTTC
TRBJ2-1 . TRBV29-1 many CSARGAVEQFF TGCAGCGCCAGGGGGGCGGTTGAGCAGTTCTTC
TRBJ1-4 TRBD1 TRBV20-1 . CSAWTGGDEKLFF TGCAGTGCCTGGACAGGGGGCGACGAAAAACTGTTTTTT
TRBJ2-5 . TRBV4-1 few CASSQPLETQYF TGCGCCAGCAGCCAACCCTTGGAGACCCAGTACTTC
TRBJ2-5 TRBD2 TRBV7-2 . CTSSLVGLAEETQYF TGTACCAGCAGCTTAGTGGGACTAGCGGAAGAGACCCAGTACTTC
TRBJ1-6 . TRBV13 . CASSKTGWDSPLHF TGTGCCAGCAGCAAAACAGGGTGGGATTCACCCCTCCACTTT
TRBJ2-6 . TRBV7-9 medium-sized CASSLRVSGANVLTF TGTGCCAGCAGCTTGAGGGTCTCTGGGGCCAACGTCCTGACTTTC